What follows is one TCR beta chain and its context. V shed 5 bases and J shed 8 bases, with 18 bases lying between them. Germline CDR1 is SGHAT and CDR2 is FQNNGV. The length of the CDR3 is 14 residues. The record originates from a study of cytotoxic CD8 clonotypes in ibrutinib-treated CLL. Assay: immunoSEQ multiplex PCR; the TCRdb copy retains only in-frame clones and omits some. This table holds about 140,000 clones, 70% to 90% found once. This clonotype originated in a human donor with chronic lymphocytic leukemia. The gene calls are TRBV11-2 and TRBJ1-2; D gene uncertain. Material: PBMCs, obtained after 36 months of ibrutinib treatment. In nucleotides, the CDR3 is TGTGCCAGCAGCCGGGGTGGCCTTCCGGGGGGCTACACCTTC. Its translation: CASSRGGLPGGYTF.